The sequence of this T cell receptor (beta chain) was determined in a study of prognosis after radiotherapy for stage I lung cancer. Study details: Squamous cell carcinoma affected six to eight patients, adenocarcinoma eleven to twelve.

CDR3 size: 14 residues. The V and J ends lost 2 bases and 0 bases respectively, with 7 bases between them. CDR1 and CDR2 from the germline V gene are DFQATT and SNEGSKA (reference sequence). The authors amplified TCR beta CDR3 from genomic DNA using two-round multiplex PCR. Round-one PCR had primers specific to each TRBV and TRBJ gene. TCRdb passed the multiplex PCR reads through MiXCR, listing each CDR3 protein once. The table records roughly 30,000 distinct CDR3 sequences, about 41% of them present only once. This clonotype was recorded at least ten times. This sequence joins TRBV20-1 and TRBJ1-4; D unresolved. Material: PBMCs, obtained before or after stereotactic body radiation therapy (not recorded which). The origin of this receptor is a donor aged 50 or older with non-small cell lung cancer. The CDR3 DNA follows: TGCAGTGCTAGACACGGTGCAACTAATGAAAAACTGTTTTTT. It encodes CSARHGATNEKLFF.